This T cell receptor (beta chain) was captured in a study of Graves' ophthalmopathy and Graves' hyperthyroidism. Germline CDR1 SQVTM, CDR2 ANQGSEA. The V gene lost 6 bases and the J gene lost 4 bases, with 12 bases spanning the gap. This CDR3 has 13 amino acids. The authors amplified TCR beta CDR3 regions, and they did so from RNA transcripts for repertoire sequencing. HTBI-primed first-round RT-PCR preceded second-round multiplex PCR. One entry per CDR3 protein, called by TCRdb with MiXCR from the multiplex PCR reads. The sample records about 740,000 distinct CDR3 sequences, around 40% being singletons.

This TCR was recovered from an adult man with Graves' ophthalmopathy. The genes are TRBV29-1 and TRBJ2-2; a possible D gene is TRBD2 (5 bases). Sequenced: peripheral blood. The CDR3 spells CSVDTRGTGELFF. The CDR3 DNA reads as TGCAGCGTCGATACACGGGGCACCGGGGAGCTGTTTTTT.